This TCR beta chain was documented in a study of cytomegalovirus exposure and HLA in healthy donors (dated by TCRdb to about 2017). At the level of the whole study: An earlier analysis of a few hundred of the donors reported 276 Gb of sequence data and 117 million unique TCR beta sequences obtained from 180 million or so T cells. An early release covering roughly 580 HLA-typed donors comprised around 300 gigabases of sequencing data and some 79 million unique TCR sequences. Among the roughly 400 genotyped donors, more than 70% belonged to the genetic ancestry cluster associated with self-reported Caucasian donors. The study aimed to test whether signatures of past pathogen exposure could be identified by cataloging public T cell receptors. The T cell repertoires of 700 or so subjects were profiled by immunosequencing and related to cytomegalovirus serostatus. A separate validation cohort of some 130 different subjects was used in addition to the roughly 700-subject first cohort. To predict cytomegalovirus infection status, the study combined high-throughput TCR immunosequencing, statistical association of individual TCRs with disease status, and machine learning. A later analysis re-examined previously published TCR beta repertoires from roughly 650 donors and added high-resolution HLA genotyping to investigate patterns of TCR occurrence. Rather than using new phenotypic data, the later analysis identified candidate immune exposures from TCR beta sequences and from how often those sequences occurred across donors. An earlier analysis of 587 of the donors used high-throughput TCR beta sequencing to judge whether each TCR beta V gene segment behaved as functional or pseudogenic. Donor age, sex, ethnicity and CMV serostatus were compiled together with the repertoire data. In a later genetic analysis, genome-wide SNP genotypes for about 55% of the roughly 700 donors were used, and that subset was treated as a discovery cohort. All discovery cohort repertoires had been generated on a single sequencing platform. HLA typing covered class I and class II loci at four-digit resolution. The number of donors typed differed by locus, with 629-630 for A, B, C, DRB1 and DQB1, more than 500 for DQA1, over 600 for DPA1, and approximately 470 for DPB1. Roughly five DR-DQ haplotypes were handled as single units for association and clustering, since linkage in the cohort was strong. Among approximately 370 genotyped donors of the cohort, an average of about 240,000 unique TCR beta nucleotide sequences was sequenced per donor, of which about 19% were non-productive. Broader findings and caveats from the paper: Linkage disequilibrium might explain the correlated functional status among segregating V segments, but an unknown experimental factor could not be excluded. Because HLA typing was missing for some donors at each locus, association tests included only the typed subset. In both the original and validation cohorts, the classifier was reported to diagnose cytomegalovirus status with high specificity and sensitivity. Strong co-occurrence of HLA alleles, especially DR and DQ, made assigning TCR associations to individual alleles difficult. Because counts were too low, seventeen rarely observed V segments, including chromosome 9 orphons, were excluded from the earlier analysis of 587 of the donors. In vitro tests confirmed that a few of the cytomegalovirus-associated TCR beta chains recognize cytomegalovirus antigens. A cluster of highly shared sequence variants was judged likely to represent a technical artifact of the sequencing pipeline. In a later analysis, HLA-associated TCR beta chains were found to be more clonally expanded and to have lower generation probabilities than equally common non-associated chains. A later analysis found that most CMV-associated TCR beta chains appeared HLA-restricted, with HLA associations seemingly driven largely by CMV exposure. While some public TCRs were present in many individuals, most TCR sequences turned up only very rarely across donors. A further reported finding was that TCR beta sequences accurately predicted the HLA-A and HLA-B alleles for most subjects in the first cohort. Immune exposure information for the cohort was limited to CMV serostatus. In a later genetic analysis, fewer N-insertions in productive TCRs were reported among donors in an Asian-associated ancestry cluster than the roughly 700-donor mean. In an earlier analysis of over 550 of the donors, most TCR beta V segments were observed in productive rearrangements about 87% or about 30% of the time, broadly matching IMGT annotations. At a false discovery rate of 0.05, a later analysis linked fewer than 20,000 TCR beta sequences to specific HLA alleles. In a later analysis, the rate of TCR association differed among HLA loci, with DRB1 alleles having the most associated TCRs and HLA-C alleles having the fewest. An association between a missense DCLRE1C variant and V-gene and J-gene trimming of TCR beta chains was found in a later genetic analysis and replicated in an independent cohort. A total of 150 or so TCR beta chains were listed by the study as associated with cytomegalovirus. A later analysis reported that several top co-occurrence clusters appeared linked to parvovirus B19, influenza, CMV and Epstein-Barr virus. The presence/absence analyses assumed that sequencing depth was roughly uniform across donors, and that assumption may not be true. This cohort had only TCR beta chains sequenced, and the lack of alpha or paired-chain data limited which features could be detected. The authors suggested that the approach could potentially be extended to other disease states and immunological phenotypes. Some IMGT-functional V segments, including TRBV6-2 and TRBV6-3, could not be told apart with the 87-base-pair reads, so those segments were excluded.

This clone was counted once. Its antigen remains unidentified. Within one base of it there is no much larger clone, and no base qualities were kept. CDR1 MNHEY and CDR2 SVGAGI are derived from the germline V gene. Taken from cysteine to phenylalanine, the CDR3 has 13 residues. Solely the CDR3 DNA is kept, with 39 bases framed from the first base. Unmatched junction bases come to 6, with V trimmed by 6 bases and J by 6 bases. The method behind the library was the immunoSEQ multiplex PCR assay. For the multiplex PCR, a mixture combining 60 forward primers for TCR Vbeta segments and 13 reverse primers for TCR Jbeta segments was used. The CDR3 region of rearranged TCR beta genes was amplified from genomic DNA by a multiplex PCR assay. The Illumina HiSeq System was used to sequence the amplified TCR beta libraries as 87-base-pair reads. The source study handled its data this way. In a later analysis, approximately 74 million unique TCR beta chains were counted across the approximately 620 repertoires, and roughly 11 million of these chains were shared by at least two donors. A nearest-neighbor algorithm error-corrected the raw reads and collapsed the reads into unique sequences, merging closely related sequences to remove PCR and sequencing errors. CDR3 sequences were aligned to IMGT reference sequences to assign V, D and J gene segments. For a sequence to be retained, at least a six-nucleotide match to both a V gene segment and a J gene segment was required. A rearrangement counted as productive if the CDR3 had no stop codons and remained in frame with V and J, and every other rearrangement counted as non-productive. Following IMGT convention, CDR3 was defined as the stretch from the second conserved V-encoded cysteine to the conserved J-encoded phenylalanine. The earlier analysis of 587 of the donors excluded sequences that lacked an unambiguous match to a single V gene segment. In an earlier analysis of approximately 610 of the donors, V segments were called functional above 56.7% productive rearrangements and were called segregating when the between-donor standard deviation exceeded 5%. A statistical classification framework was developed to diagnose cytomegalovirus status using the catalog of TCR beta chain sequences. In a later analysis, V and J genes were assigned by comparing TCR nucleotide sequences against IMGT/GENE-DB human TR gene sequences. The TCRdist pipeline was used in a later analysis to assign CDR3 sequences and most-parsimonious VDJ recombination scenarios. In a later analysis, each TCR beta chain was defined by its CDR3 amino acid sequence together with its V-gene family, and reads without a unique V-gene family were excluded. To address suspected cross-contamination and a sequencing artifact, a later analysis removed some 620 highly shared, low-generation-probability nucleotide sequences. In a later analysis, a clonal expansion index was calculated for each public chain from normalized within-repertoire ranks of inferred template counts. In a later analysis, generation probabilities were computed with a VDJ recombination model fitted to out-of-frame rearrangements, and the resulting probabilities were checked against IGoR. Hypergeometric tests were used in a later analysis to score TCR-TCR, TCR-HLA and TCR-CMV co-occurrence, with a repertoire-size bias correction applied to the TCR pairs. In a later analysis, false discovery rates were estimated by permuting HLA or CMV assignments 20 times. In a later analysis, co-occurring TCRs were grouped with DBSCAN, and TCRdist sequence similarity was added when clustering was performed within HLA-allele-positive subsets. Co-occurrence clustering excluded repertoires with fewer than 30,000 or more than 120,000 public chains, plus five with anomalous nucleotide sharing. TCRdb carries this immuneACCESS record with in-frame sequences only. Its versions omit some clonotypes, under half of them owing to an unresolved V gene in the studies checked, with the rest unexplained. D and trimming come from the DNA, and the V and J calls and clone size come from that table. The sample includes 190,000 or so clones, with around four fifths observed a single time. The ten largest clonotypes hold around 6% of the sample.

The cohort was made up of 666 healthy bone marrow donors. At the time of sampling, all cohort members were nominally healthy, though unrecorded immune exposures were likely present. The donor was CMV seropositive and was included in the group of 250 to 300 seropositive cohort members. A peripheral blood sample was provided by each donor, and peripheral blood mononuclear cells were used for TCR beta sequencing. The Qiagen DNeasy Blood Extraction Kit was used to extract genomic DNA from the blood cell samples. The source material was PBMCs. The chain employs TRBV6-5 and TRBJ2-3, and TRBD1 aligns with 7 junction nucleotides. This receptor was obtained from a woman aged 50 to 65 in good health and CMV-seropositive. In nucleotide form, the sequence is TGTGCCAGCAGACGAGGACAGGCCGATACGCAGTATTTT. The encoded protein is CASRRGQADTQYF.